This T cell receptor (beta chain) was identified during a study of radiotherapy plus CTLA-4 blockade in lung cancer. On the study more broadly: Of the patients, 15% to 20% showed objective responses and roughly 30% attained disease control.

V lost 5 bases to trimming and J lost 3 bases; unmatched junction nucleotides: 7. CDR3 length: 15 residues. The germline gives CDR1 SGHTA, CDR2 FQGNSA. General study findings and limits: Blood saw expansion of tumor-derived TCR clones after radiotherapy plus ipilimumab. The authors reported that early blood T cell clone dynamics, with interferon-beta, best predicted response.

Using immunoSEQ multiplex PCR, the repertoire was profiled, and TCRdb retains in-frame clones only, with some absent. Among about 60,000 clones listed, roughly 76% were seen once. Patients had chemo-refractory metastatic non-small-cell lung cancer and received focal radiation plus CTLA-4 blockade that used ipilimumab. With regard to this clone: The antigen is undetermined.

The sequence was obtained from a human donor with non-small cell lung cancer whose response to radiotherapy plus ipilimumab could not be evaluated. The genes are TRBV7-2 and TRBJ1-5; 7 nucleotides align to TRBD1. The sequencing used peripheral blood, collected from a patient treated with radiotherapy plus ipilimumab. The CDR3 DNA reads as TGTGCCAGCAGCCCGCGACAGGGCGACAATCAGCCCCAGCATTTT. Its translation: CASSPRQGDNQPQHF.